A single sample gave rise to the 2 T cell receptor beta chains below, sequenced in a study of monozygotic twins with inflammatory bowel disease. TCRdb re-called the 5' RACE reads and shows each CDR3 protein once, DNA omitted. The clone table shows 200,000 to 250,000 distinct CDR3 sequences, with the ten largest holding roughly 7.5%. The sample was blood. All receptors come from a human donor with ulcerative colitis or Crohn's disease, or a healthy co-twin of an affected twin (not recorded which).

The chain employs TRBV4-3 and TRBJ2-7; without DNA, the TCRdb call of TRBD2 cannot be checked. Per germline, CDR1 LGHNA and CDR2 YSLEER. The length of the CDR3 is 17 residues. This CDR3 reads CASSQDLSGSIGREQYF.

The V gene is TRBV20-1, the J gene TRBJ2-3; there is no DNA to check the TCRdb D call of TRBD1. CDR1 and CDR2 (germline): DFQATT, SNEGSKA (reference sequence). The CDR3 has 14 residues. Here the CDR3 reads CSARGDSSTDTQYF.